This T cell receptor beta chain was captured by sequencing in a study of blood T cell repertoires in COVID-19. Under the authors' procedure: From reference gene primer amplification, estimates of nucleated cell counts were derived. Only in-frame clones appear in the TCRdb table, and some are missing; sequencing was by immunoSEQ multiplex PCR. That table is the source of V, J and clone size, and D and trimming were worked out from the DNA. There are approximately 250,000 clones in the sample; about nine tenths occur only once, and over 2% lies in the top ten. The V gene lost 0 bases and the J gene lost 5 bases, with 6 bases spanning the gap. Germline assignment: CDR1 SGHRS and CDR2 YFSETQ. CDR3 length: 12 residues.

The clonotype comes from a man aged 30 to 39 who had recovered from COVID-19. Sequences were obtained from peripheral blood. The chain has TRBV5-1 and TRBJ2-7; TRBD2 is a possible D gene (6 bases). As DNA, the CDR3 is TGCGCCAGCAGCTTGGGGAGGGACGAGCAGTACTTC. Protein: CASSLGRDEQYF.